This TCR beta chain was identified in a study of T cells after yellow fever vaccination. Looking at the study overall: The SMART-Seq v4 Ultra Low Input method served to prepare the low-cell-number fractions. Study conclusions and caveats: The secondary response was weaker but peaked faster, day 5 versus 15. Boosting was followed by the reappearance of most primary-vaccination clones (less than 98% CD4, around 91% CD8).

Germline CDR1 is DFQATT and CDR2 is SNEGSKA (reference sequence). V shed 0 bases and J shed 6 bases, with 18 bases lying between them. CDR3 length: 16 amino acids. 5'RACE template switching produced TCR cDNA carrying a universal primer site and UMIs. TCRdb passed the 5' RACE reads through MiXCR, listing each CDR3 protein once. The sample holds over 300,000 distinct CDR3 sequences, about 6.6% seen once. This clonotype was observed a few times. Its antigen is not known. The sequences come from PBMCs, collected more than 40 days after the first yellow fever vaccination. The TCR originated in a man aged 18 to 30 who received the YFV17D yellow fever vaccine. The V and J genes are TRBV20-1 and TRBJ2-1; tentatively, D is TRBD1 (6 bases). In nucleotides, the CDR3 is TGCAGTGCTAGAGATTCGACAGGCCCGCTTGGCAATGAGCAGTTCTTC. It yields the protein CSARDSTGPLGNEQFF.